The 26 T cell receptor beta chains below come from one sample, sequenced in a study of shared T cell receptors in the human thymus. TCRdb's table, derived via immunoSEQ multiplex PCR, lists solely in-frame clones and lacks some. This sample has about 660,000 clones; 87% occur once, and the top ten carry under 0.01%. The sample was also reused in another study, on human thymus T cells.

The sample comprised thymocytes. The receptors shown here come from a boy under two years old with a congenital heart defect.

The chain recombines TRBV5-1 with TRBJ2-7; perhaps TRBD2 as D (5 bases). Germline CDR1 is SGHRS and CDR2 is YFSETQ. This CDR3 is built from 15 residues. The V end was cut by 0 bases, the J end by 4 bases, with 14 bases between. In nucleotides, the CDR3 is TGCGCCAGCAGCTTGGGGGAGTCCAGAGATTACGAGCAGTACTTC. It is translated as CASSLGESRDYEQYF.

The CDR3 spells CASSREYGELFF. CDR3 nucleotides: TGTGCCAGCAGCAGGGAATACGGGGAGCTGTTTTTT. This chain joins TRBV27 and TRBJ2-2; tentatively, D is TRBD1 (5 bases). CDR3 size: 12 residues. V lost 6 bases, J lost 7 bases, and 9 bases lay in between. The germline gives CDR1 MNHEY, CDR2 SMNVEV (reference sequence).

CDR3 amino acids: CASSLAIGTVNQPQHF. As DNA, the CDR3 is TGTGCCAGCAGCTTAGCGATCGGGACAGTCAATCAGCCCCAGCATTTT. The chain joins TRBV7-2 to TRBJ1-5; 7 nucleotides line up with TRBD1. The J segment lost 3 bases and the V segment lost 0 bases, leaving 5 bases of the junction unmatched. The germline gives CDR1 SGHTA, CDR2 FQGNSA. The CDR3 runs 16 residues. Complete variable domain (other parts from reference TRBV7-2 and TRBJ1-5): GAGVSQSPSNKVTEKGKDVELRCDPISGHTALYWYRQSLGQGLEFLIYFQGNSAPDKSGLPSDRFSAERTGGSVSTLTIQRTQQEDSAVYLCASSLAIGTVNQPQHFGDGTRLSIL.

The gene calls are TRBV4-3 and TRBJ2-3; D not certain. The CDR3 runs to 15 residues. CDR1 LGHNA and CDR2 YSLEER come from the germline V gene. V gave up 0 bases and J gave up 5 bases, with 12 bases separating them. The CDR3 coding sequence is TGCGCCAGCAGCCAAGAGAGTGGGTCGGGAGATACGCAGTATTTT. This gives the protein CASSQESGSGDTQYF.

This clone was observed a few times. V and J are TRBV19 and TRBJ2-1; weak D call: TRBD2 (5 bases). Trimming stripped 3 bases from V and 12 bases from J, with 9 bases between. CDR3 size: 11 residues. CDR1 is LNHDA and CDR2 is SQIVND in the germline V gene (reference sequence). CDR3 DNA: TGTGCCAGTAGTATCTCGGGGAGGCAGTTCTTC. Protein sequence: CASSISGRQFF.

The CDR3 here is CASSQDEAPNTGELFF. DNA of the CDR3: TGCGCCAGCAGCCAAGATGAGGCCCCGAACACCGGGGAGCTGTTTTTT. J is TRBJ2-2 and V is TRBV4-3; no firm D call. The germline gives CDR1 LGHNA, CDR2 YSLEER. This CDR3 is 16 amino acids long. V lost 0 bases and J 0 bases, leaving 8 bases between the germline ends.

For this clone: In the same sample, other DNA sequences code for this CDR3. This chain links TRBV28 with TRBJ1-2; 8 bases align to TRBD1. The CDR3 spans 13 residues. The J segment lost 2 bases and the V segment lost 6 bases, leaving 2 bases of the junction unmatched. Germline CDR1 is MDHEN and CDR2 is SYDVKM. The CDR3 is CASRRTGNYGYTF. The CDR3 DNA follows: TGTGCCAGCAGGAGGACAGGGAACTATGGCTACACCTTC.

The CDR3 loop reads CAISAPPRAGGTDTQYF. CDR3 in DNA: TGTGCCATCAGTGCCCCACCTCGGGCGGGGGGCACAGATACGCAGTATTTT. The rearrangement uses TRBV10-3 and TRBJ2-3, with TRBD2 matching over 7 bases. J lost 1 base, V lost 4 bases, and 11 bases had no gene match. The CDR3 is made up of 17 amino acids. Germline loops: CDR1 ENHRY, CDR2 SYGVKD.

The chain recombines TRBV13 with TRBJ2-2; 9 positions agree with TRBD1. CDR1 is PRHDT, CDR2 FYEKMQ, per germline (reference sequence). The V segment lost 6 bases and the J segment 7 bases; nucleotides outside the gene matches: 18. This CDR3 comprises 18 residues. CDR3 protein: CASSPYHGQGRQGGELFF. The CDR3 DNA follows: TGTGCCAGCAGTCCCTACCATGGACAGGGGAGACAAGGCGGGGAGCTGTTTTTT.

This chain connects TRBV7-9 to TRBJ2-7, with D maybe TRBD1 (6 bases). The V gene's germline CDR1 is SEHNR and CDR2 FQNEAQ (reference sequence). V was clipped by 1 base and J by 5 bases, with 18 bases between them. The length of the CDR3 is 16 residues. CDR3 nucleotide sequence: TGTGCCAGCAGCTTAGGCCCGCCAGGGGCCCACCACGAGCAGTACTTC. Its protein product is CASSLGPPGAHHEQYF.

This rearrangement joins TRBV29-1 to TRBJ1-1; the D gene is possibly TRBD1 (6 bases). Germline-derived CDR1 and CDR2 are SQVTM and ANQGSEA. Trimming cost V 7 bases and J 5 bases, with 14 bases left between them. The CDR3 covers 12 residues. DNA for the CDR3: TGCAGCGGTACGCAGGGGCCAACTGAAGCTTTCTTT. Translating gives CSGTQGPTEAFF.

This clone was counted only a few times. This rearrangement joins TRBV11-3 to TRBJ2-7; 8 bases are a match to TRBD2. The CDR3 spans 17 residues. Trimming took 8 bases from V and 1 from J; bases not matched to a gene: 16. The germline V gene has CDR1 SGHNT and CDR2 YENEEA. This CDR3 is CASVGRGASTPSYEQYF. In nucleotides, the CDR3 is TGTGCCAGCGTCGGGCGGGGGGCCTCTACTCCGTCCTACGAGCAGTACTTC.

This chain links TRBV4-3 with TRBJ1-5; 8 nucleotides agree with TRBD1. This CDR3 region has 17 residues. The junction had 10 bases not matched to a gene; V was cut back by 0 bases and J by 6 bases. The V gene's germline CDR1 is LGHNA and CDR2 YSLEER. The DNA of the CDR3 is TGCGCCAGCAGCCAAGATCGGGGCAGGGGGCATGTTCAGCCCCAGCATTTT. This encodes CASSQDRGRGHVQPQHF.

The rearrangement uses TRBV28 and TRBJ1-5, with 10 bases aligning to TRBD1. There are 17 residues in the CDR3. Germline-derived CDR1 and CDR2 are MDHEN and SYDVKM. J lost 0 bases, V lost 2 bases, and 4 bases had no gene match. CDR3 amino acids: CASSLRGQGNSNQPQHF. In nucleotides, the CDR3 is TGTGCCAGCAGTTTAAGGGGACAGGGGAATAGCAATCAGCCCCAGCATTTT.

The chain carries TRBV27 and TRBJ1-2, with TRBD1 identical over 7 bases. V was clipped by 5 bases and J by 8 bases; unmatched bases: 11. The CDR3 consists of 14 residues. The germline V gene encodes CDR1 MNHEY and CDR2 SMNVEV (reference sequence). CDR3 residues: CASSPATGLGGYTF. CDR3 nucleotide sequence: TGTGCCAGCAGTCCCGCGACAGGGTTGGGGGGCTACACCTTC.

The CDR3 sequence: CASSQTETSTDTQYF. In nucleotides, the CDR3 is TGCGCCAGCAGCCAGACAGAAACTAGCACAGATACGCAGTATTTT. The chain uses TRBV4-1 and TRBJ2-3; weak D call: TRBD1 (5 bases). The germline V gene has CDR1 MGHRA and CDR2 YSYEKL. With 3 bases removed from V and 0 bases from J, the gap between germline ends came to 10 bases. The CDR3 length is 15 residues.

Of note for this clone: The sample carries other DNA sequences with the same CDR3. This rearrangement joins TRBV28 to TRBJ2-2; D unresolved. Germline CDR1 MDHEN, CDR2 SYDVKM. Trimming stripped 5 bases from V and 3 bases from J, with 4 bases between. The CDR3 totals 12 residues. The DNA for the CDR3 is TGTGCCAGCAGTCCCTACACCGGGGAGCTGTTTTTT. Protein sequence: CASSPYTGELFF.

The CDR3 region is CASSSSRDRDHYGYTF. The CDR3 bases are TGTGCCAGCAGTTCCTCCCGGGACAGGGATCACTATGGCTACACCTTC. This rearrangement joins TRBV6-5 to TRBJ1-2; TRBD1 matches 9 bases. The V segment lost 4 bases and the J segment 3 bases; nucleotides outside the gene matches: 9. In germline, CDR1 is MNHEY, CDR2 SVGAGI. This CDR3 has 16 amino acids.

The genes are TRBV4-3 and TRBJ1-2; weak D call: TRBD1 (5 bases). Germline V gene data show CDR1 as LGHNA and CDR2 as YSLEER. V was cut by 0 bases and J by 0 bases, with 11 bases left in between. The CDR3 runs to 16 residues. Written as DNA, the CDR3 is TGCGCCAGCAGCCAAGATCCTGTACAGGCTAACTATGGCTACACCTTC. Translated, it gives CASSQDPVQANYGYTF.

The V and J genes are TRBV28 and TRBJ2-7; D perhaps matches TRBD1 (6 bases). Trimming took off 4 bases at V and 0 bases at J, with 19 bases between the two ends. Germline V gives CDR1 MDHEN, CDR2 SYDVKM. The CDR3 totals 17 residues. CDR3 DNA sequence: TGTGCCAGCAGTTCCGCAGGGGAGATGATTAGCTCCTACGAGCAGTACTTC. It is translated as CASSSAGEMISSYEQYF. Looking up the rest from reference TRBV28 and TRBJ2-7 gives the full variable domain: DVKVTQSSRYLVKRTGEKVFLECVQDMDHENMFWYRQDPGLGLRLIYFSYDVKMKEKGDIPEGYSVSREKKERFSLILESASTNQTSMYLCASSSAGEMISSYEQYFGPGTRLTVT.

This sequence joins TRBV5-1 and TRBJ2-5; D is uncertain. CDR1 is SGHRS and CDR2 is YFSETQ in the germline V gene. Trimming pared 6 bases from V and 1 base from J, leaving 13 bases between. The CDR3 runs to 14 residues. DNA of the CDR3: TGCGCCAGCACTTGCGAGGATATCCAAGAGACCCAGTACTTC. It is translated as CASTCEDIQETQYF.

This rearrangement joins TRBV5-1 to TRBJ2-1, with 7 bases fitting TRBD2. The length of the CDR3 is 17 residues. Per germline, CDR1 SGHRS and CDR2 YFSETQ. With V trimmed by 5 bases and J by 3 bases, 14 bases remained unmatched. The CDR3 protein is CASSPRLLAPRYNEQFF. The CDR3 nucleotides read TGCGCCAGCAGTCCTCGACTACTAGCGCCCCGCTACAATGAGCAGTTCTTC.

CDR3 loop: CASRSGTLNTGELFF. The CDR3 bases are TGCGCCAGTCGTTCCGGGACACTTAACACCGGGGAGCTGTTTTTT. The chain employs TRBV10-2 and TRBJ2-2; D may be TRBD1 (6 bases). This CDR3 has 15 residues. Germline CDR1 and CDR2: WSHSY and SAAADI. V gave up 9 bases and J gave up 2 bases, with 16 bases separating them.

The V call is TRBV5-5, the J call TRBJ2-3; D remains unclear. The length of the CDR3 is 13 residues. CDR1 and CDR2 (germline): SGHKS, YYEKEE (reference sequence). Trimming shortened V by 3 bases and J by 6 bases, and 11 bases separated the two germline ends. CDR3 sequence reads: CASSWVRSDTQYF. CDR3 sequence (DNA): TGTGCCAGCAGCTGGGTGAGGTCGGATACGCAGTATTTT.

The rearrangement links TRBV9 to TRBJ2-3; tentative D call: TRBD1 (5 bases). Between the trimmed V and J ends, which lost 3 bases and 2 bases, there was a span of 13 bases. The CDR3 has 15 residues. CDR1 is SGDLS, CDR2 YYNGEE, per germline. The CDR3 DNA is TGTGCCAGCAGCGCTCCTGGGGCAGCCACAGATACGCAGTATTTT. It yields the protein CASSAPGAATDTQYF.

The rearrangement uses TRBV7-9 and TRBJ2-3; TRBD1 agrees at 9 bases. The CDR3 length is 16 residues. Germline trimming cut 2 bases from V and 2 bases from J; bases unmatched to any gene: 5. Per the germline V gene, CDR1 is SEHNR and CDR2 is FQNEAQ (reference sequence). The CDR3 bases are TGTGCCAGCAGCTTATCTTGGACAGGGGACACAGATACGCAGTATTTT. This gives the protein CASSLSWTGDTDTQYF.